Following are 21 T cell receptor beta chains from one sample sequenced in a study of spatial heterogeneity in lung cancer (dated by TCRdb to 2018 to 2020). What the research found in general, with its limitations: The number of expanded intratumoral alpha and beta TCRs correlated with the tumor nonsynonymous mutation count.

The sample's time point label, decoded: sample taken at primary tumor resection. The protocol used for the library was 5' RACE. The data were produced on a NextSeq 500. Starting from the raw public reads, TCRdb applied fastp trimming at Q25, assembled clones with MiXCR and retained in-frame beta chains. Each CDR3 protein appears once, grouped with its most common genes and DNA. The sample yields around 16,000 distinct CDR3 sequences; roughly 7% were counted once. The ten largest clones take up about 20% of the sample. Antigen specificity for these receptors is unknown. Sequenced here: lung tumor tissue, sampled at surgery. Receptors originate from a female donor with early-stage non-small cell lung cancer.

As for this clonotype: A library made for alpha chains picked up this beta chain off target, so its size means little. The CDR3 nucleotides read TGCAGTGCTAGTGAAGCGGGGGGGAGCACAGATACGCAGTATTTT. Protein product: CSASEAGGSTDTQYF. The chain has TRBV20-1 and TRBJ2-3; 10 positions match TRBD2. The CDR3 loop spans 15 amino acids. V was pared by 3 bases and J by 0 bases, with 3 bases of the junction left unmatched. Looked up from germline, CDR1 is DFQATT and CDR2 is SNEGSKA (reference sequence).

This clonotype was found many times. This beta chain lies outside the target of a library built for alpha chains; its clone size means little. This chain links TRBV6-6 with TRBJ1-6; D ambiguous. Trimming took 7 bases from V and 6 from J, leaving 16 bases between them. The CDR3 sequence is 15 residues long. The germline V gene has CDR1 MNHNY and CDR2 SVGAGI (reference sequence). The CDR3 loop is CASTPRHGPNSPLHF. In DNA, the CDR3 is TGTGCCAGCACCCCCCGACATGGGCCTAATTCACCCCTCCACTTT.

This clonotype was recorded at least ten times. The library was designed around alpha chains, so this beta chain is a stray read whose abundance carries little weight. This CDR3 is CSANPAAGGFHGYTF. In DNA form, the CDR3 reads TGCAGTGCTAACCCAGCCGCAGGGGGCTTTCATGGCTACACCTTC. The J gene is TRBJ1-2, the V gene TRBV20-1; 8 nucleotides agree with TRBD1. CDR3 length: 15 amino acids. Germline lookup yields CDR1 DFQATT and CDR2 SNEGSKA (reference sequence). The V segment lost 4 bases and the J segment 6 bases; nucleotides outside the gene matches: 13.

A remark on this clonotype: A library prepared for alpha chains yielded this beta chain as an off-target read; its size is of little meaning. This chain joins TRBV23-1 and TRBJ1-5; D remains unclear. TRBV23-1 is marked as an open reading frame, function uncertain. Trimming stripped 0 bases from V and 5 bases from J, with 8 bases between. CDR3 size: 14 residues. In nucleotides, the CDR3 is TGCGCCAGCAGTCAATCACCCGGGGATCAGCCCCAGCATTTT. It specifies CASSQSPGDQPQHF.

This clonotype has at least ten counts. Being off target in a library aimed at alpha chains, this beta chain has a size of little meaning. V gene TRBV24-1 combines with J gene TRBJ2-3; D possibly corresponds to TRBD2 (6 bases). Germline values: CDR1 KGHDR, CDR2 SFDVKD. The ends were cut back, 8 bases at V and 0 bases at J, with 11 bases in the middle. This CDR3 is 14 amino acids long. CDR3 residues: CATKRGTSTDTQYF. CDR3 sequence (DNA): TGTGCCACCAAACGGGGGACTAGCACAGATACGCAGTATTTT.

This clonotype came up a few times. The junction departs from the called germline gene at one end, perhaps through a read error. Since the library was made to target alpha chains, this beta chain is a stray read and its abundance is not meaningful. The V gene is TRBV3-1, the J gene TRBJ1-6; 8 bases are a match to TRBD1. Germline V gene lookup returns CDR1 LGHDT and CDR2 YNNKEL (reference sequence). The CDR3 has 14 residues. The CDR3 sequence is CASSEDRGYSPLHF. For the CDR3, the DNA is TGTGCCAGCAGCGAAGACAGGGGTTACTCACCCCTCCACTTT.

On this clonotype: This beta chain slipped into a library made for alpha chains as a stray read, so its size is not meaningful. The CDR3 loop reads CAISGIFINEQFF. The CDR3 DNA follows: TGTGCCATCTCCGGGATCTTCATCAATGAGCAGTTCTTC. The chain couples TRBV6-2 or TRBV6-3 to TRBJ2-1; TRBD2 might be the D (5 bases). The germline gives CDR1 MNHEY, CDR2 SVGEGT. The CDR3 consists of 13 residues. The ends were cut back, 10 bases at V and 6 bases at J, with 16 bases in the middle.

This clonotype was recorded at least ten times. This beta chain is a stray read from a library made for alpha chains; its abundance is not meaningful. The V gene is TRBV9, the J gene TRBJ2-5; TRBD2 matches 9 bases. CDR1 SGDLS and CDR2 YYNGEE come from the germline V gene. This CDR3 contains 15 residues. V gave up 0 bases and J gave up 4 bases; unmatched junction bases: 4. The CDR3 is CASSVGGTSRETQYF. The CDR3, as DNA: TGTGCCAGCAGCGTAGGGGGGACTAGCAGAGAGACCCAGTACTTC.

At least ten counts were recorded for this clonotype. This beta chain is an unintended read in a library built for alpha chains; its size means little. This chain connects TRBV10-3 to TRBJ1-1, with D unclear. Trimming cost V 6 bases and J 2 bases, with 4 bases left between them. This CDR3 contains 11 residues. Per the germline V gene, CDR1 is ENHRY and CDR2 is SYGVKD. In DNA form, the CDR3 reads TGTGCCATCAGGATAAACACTGAAGCTTTCTTT. This sequence encodes CAIRINTEAFF.

Of note for this clonotype: This beta chain is an off-target read within a library intended for alpha chains, so its frequency means little. The chain links TRBV3-1 to TRBJ2-1, with TRBD2 matching over 9 bases. The germline CDR1 and CDR2 sequences are LGHDT and YNNKEL (reference sequence). The CDR3 loop spans 19 amino acids. The ends lost 3 bases at V and 4 bases at J; junction bases unmatched: 16. The DNA of the CDR3 is TGTGCCAGCAGCCACGGGACTAGCCTAACCTTTAGAAGATACAATGAGCAGTTCTTC. This sequence encodes CASSHGTSLTFRRYNEQFF.

This clonotype is categorized as medium-sized. The library was built for alpha chains, so this beta chain is an off-target read and its size means little. V is TRBV28 and J is TRBJ1-2, with D maybe TRBD1 (6 bases). The CDR3 covers 13 residues. Germline V lookup: CDR1 MDHEN, CDR2 SYDVKM. Between the trimmed V and J ends, which lost 5 bases and 8 bases, there was a span of 15 bases. The CDR3 sequence: CASSATGNGGYTF. Written as DNA, the CDR3 is TGTGCCAGCAGTGCCACAGGGAACGGCGGCTACACCTTC.

Judged by abundance, this clonotype is medium-sized (0.01 to 0.1%). This beta chain slipped into a library made for alpha chains as a stray read, so its size is not meaningful. The J gene is TRBJ1-6, the V gene TRBV5-4; TRBD1 aligns across 8 bases. The CDR3 runs to 15 residues. CDR1 and CDR2 from the germline V gene are SGHNT and YYREEE (reference sequence). Trimming took 0 bases from V and 7 from J; bases not matched to a gene: 3. The DNA for the CDR3 is TGTGCCAGCAGCTTGGACAGGGGGATAAATTCACCCCTCCACTTT. Amino acid sequence: CASSLDRGINSPLHF.

This clonotype was picked up many times. This beta chain appears as a stray read in a library generated for alpha chains; its size is not informative. As DNA, the CDR3 is TGTGCCAGCAGCCCCGCCGCGGGCCATAATTCACCCCTCCACTTT. Amino acid sequence: CASSPAAGHNSPLHF. The chain joins TRBV7-3 to TRBJ1-6; D gene uncertain. CDR3 length: 15 residues. V was cut by 5 bases and J by 5 bases, with 13 bases left in between. The germline CDR1 and CDR2 sequences are SGHTA and FQGTGA.

This clonotype was recorded at least ten times. This beta chain appears as a stray read in a library generated for alpha chains; its size is not informative. V gene TRBV7-2 combines with J gene TRBJ1-5; D perhaps matches TRBD1 (6 bases). This CDR3 contains 15 residues. In germline, CDR1 is SGHTA, CDR2 FQGNSA. The V and J ends lost 1 base and 4 bases respectively, with 11 bases between them. The DNA for the CDR3 is TGTGCCAGCAGCTTAGACCCAGGGGTAAATCAGCCCCAGCATTTT. This encodes CASSLDPGVNQPQHF.

This clonotype was seen at least ten times. Because this beta chain is a stray read in a library intended to capture alpha chains, its abundance should not be given much weight. The V gene is TRBV6-5, the J gene TRBJ1-4, with D perhaps matching TRBD1 (5 bases). V shed 0 bases and J shed 4 bases, with 9 bases lying between them. The CDR3 is 15 amino acids. The germline gives CDR1 MNHEY, CDR2 SVGAGI. The CDR3 DNA reads TGTGCCAGCAGTTACTCCTTCAGGGATAATGAAAAACTGTTTTTT. Its translation is CASSYSFRDNEKLFF.

This clonotype was seen at least ten times. This beta chain is an unintended read in a library built for alpha chains; its size means little. The rearrangement joins TRBV3-1 to TRBJ1-1, with D uncertain. V was shortened by 5 bases and J by 4 bases, with 14 bases between the two germline ends. The CDR3 covers 14 residues. Germline loops: CDR1 LGHDT, CDR2 YNNKEL (reference sequence). The CDR3 loop is CASSSLISGTEAFF. The CDR3 region has the DNA TGTGCCAGCAGCTCCTTAATATCGGGCACTGAAGCTTTCTTT.

The sample holds many counts of this clonotype. Little can be read into the size of this beta chain, an off-target read in a library designed for alpha chains. The chain couples TRBV11-2 to TRBJ1-2; D is possibly TRBD1 (5 bases). Germline CDR1 and CDR2: SGHAT and FQNNGV. The CDR3 covers 15 residues. The ends were cut back, 4 bases at V and 5 bases at J, with 17 bases in the middle. This CDR3 reads CASSSVGGREYGYTF. Written as DNA, the CDR3 is TGTGCCAGCAGCTCCGTAGGCGGCAGGGAATATGGCTACACCTTC.

This clonotype was seen many times. This beta chain is a stray read from a library made for alpha chains; its abundance is not meaningful. The chain recombines TRBV6-2 or TRBV6-3 with TRBJ2-7; 7 nucleotides agree with TRBD1. The ends lost 9 bases at V and 0 bases at J; junction bases unmatched: 5. This CDR3 has 13 residues. Germline CDR1 MNHEY, CDR2 SVGEGT. This chain's CDR3 is CASEGAASYEQYF. The CDR3 nucleotides are TGTGCCAGTGAGGGGGCCGCCTCCTACGAGCAGTACTTC.

This clonotype was counted many times. This beta chain came through as a stray read in a library set up for alpha chains, and its size says little. This sequence joins TRBV6-5 and TRBJ2-3; D uncertain. Germline CDR1 and CDR2: MNHEY and SVGAGI. This CDR3 has 15 residues. V gave up 2 bases and J gave up 3 bases, with 12 bases separating them. This CDR3 is CASSYGVRQTDTQYF. The CDR3, as DNA: TGTGCCAGCAGTTACGGGGTCCGTCAGACAGATACGCAGTATTTT.

This clonotype came up many times. This beta chain appears as a stray read in a library generated for alpha chains; its size is not informative. V usage is TRBV6-5 and J usage is TRBJ2-2; a possible D gene is TRBD1 (5 bases). From germline, CDR1 is MNHEY and CDR2 SVGAGI. The CDR3 sequence is 12 residues long. V was shortened by 5 bases and J by 8 bases, with 9 bases between the two germline ends. Written as DNA, the CDR3 is TGTGCCAGCAGTCGAGACAGTGGGGAGCTGTTTTTT. Its translation: CASSRDSGELFF.

This clonotype was picked up many times. With the library built for alpha chains, this beta chain is off target and its frequency is not meaningful. V usage is TRBV6-6 and J usage is TRBJ1-2, with 7 bases that match TRBD1. The CDR3 is 15 residues long. Trimming at V came to 4 bases and at J to 5 bases, leaving 10 bases not matched to a gene. Per the germline V gene, CDR1 is MNHNY and CDR2 is SVGAGI (reference sequence). The CDR3: CASSSPGQLLYGYTF. The CDR3 DNA follows: TGTGCCAGCAGTTCCCCGGGACAGCTCCTATATGGCTACACCTTC.